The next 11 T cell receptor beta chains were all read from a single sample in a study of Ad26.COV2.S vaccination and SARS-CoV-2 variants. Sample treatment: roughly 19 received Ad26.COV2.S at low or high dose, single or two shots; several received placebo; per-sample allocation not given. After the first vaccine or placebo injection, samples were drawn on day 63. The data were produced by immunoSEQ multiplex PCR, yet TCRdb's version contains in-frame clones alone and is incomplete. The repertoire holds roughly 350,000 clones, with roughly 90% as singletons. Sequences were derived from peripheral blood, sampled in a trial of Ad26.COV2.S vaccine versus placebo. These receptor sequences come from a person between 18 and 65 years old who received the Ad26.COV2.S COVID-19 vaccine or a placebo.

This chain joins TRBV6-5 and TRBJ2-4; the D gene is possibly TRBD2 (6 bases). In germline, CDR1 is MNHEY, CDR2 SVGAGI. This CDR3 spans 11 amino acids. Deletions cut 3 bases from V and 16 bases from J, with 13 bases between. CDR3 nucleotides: TGTGCCAGCAGTTATTCGGGAGAGCTCTACTTC. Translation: CASSYSGELYF.

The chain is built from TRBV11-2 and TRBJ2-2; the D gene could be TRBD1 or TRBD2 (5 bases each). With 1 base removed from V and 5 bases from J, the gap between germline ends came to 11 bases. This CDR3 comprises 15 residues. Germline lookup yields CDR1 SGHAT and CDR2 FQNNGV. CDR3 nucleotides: TGTGCCAGCAGCTTAGGGGGCGGGCTAACCGGGGAGCTGTTTTTT. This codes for CASSLGGGLTGELFF.

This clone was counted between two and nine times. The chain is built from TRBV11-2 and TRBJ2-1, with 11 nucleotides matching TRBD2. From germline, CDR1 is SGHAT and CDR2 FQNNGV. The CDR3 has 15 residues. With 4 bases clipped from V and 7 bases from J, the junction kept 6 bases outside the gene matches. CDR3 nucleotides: TGTGCCAGCAGCTCGGGACTAGCGGAGGGGAATGAGCAGTTCTTC. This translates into CASSSGLAEGNEQFF.

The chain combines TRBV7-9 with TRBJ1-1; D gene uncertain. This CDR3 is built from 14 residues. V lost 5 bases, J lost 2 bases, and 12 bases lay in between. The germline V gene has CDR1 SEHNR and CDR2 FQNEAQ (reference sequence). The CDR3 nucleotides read TGTGCCAGCAGCCCCAACCGGGGAAACACTGAAGCTTTCTTT. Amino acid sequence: CASSPNRGNTEAFF. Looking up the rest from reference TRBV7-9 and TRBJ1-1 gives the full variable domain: DTGVSQNPRHKITKRGQNVTFRCDPISEHNRLYWYRQTLGQGPEFLTYFQNEAQLEKSRLLSDRFSAERPKGSFSTLEIQRTEQGDSAMYLCASSPNRGNTEAFFGQGTRLTVV.

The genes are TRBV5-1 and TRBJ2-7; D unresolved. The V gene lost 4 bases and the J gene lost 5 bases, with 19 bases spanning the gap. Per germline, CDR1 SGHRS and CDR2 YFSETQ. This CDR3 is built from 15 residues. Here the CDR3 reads CASSPRHDQIDEQYF. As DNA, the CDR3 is TGCGCCAGCAGCCCGAGACACGACCAAATCGACGAGCAGTACTTC.

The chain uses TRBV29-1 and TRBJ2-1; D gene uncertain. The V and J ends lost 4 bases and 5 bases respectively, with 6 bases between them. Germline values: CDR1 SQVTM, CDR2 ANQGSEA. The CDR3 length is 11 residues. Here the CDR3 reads CSVGWDNEQFF. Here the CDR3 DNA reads TGCAGCGTTGGCTGGGACAATGAGCAGTTCTTC.

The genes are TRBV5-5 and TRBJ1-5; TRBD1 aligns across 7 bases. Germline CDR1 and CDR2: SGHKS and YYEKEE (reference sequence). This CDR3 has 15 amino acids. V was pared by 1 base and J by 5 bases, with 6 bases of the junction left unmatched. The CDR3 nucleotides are TGTGCCAGCAGCTTGTTAGGGGGCGCAGATCAGCCCCAGCATTTT. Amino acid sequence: CASSLLGGADQPQHF.

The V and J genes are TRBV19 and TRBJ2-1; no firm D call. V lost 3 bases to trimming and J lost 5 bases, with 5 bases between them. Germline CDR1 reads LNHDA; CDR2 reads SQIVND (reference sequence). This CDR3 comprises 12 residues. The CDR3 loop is CASSMVNNEQFF. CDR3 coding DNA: TGTGCCAGTAGTATGGTAAACAATGAGCAGTTCTTC.

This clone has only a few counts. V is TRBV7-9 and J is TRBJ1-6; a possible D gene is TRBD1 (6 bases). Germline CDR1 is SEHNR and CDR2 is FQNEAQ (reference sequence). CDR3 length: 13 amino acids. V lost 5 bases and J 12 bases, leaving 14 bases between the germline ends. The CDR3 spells CASSPGTLKPLHF. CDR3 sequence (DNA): TGTGCCAGCAGCCCCGGGACATTAAAACCCCTCCACTTT. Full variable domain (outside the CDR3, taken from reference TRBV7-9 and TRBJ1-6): DTGVSQNPRHKITKRGQNVTFRCDPISEHNRLYWYRQTLGQGPEFLTYFQNEAQLEKSRLLSDRFSAERPKGSFSTLEIQRTEQGDSAMYLCASSPGTLKPLHFGNGTRLTVT.

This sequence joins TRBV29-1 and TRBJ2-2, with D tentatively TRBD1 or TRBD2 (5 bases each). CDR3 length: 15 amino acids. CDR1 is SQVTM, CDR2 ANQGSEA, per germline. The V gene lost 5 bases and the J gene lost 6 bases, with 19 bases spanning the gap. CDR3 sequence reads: CSVLKDTGEAGELFF. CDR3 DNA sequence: TGCAGCGTTCTTAAGGACACCGGGGAAGCCGGGGAGCTGTTTTTT.

The CDR3 sequence is CASSPLAGPTDTQYF. The CDR3 DNA reads TGTGCCAGCAGTCCGCTAGCGGGGCCCACAGATACGCAGTATTTT. J is TRBJ2-3 and V is TRBV6-6; 9 positions match TRBD2. The CDR3 is made up of 15 amino acids. CDR1 is MNHNY and CDR2 is SVGAGI in the germline V gene (reference sequence). With 5 bases clipped from V and 2 bases from J, the junction kept 5 bases outside the gene matches.